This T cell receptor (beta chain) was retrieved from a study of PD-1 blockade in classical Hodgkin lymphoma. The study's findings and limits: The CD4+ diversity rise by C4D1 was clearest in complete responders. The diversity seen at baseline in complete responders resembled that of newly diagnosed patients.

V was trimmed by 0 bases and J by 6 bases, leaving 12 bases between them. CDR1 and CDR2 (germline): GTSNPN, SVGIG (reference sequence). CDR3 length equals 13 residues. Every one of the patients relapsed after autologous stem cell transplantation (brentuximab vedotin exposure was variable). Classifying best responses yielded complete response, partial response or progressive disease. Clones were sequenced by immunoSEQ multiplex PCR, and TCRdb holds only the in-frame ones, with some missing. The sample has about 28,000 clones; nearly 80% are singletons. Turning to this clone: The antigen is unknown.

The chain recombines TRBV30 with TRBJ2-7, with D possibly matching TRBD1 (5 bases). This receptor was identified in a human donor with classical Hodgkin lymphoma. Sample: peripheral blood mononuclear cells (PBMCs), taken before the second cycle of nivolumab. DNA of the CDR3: TGTGCCTGGAGTGTAGACAGTCCCGGCGAGCAGTACTTC. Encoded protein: CAWSVDSPGEQYF.